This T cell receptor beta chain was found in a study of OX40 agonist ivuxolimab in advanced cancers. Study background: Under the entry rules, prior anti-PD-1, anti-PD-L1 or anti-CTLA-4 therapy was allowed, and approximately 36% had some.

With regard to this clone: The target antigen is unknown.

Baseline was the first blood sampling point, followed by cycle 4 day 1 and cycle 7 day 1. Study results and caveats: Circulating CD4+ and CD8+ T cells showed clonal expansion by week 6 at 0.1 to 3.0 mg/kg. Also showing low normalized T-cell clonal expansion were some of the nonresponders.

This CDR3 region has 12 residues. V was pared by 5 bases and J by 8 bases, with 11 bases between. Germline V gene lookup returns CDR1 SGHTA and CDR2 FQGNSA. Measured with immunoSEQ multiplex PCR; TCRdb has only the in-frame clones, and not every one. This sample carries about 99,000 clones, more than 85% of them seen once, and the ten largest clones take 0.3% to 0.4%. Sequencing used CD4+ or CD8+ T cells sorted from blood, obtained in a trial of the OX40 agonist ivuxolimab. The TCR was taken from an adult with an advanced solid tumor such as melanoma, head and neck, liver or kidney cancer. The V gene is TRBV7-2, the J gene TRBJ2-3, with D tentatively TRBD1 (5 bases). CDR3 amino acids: CASSVQGGTQYF. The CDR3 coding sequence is TGTGCCAGCAGCGTCCAGGGCGGTACGCAGTATTTT.